Listed here are 27 T cell receptor beta chains from one sample, sequenced in a study of cytomegalovirus exposure and HLA in healthy donors. In the PCR, 60 Vbeta and 13 Jbeta primers were used. This table comes from immunoSEQ multiplex PCR, and its TCRdb copy is limited to in-frame clones, with some not included. The sample has about 180,000 clones, around 80% seen once. Sequenced material: PBMCs. These receptors originate from a woman in her twenties or thirties in good health and CMV-seropositive.

This clone was counted a single time. The V gene is TRBV19, the J gene TRBJ2-5, with TRBD1 matching over 8 bases. J gave up 1 base and V 5 bases, and 3 bases lay outside the gene matches. This CDR3 has 14 amino acids. Germline V lookup: CDR1 LNHDA, CDR2 SQIVND (reference sequence). This CDR3 reads CASSATGGQETQYF. CDR3 nucleotides: TGTGCCAGTAGTGCCACAGGGGGCCAAGAGACCCAGTACTTC.

The chain joins TRBV28 to TRBJ1-2; D may be TRBD1 (6 bases). Germline V lookup: CDR1 MDHEN, CDR2 SYDVKM. The CDR3 runs 14 residues. V was trimmed by 6 bases and J by 4 bases, leaving 15 bases between them. CDR3 protein: CASSPGQRIYGYTF. In DNA, the CDR3 is TGTGCCAGCAGCCCCGGACAGAGAATCTATGGCTACACCTTC.

The V and J genes are TRBV6-1 and TRBJ2-3; TRBD2 matches at 12 bases. The CDR3 has 16 residues. The trim removed 2 bases at V and 4 bases at J, leaving 4 bases unmatched. The germline V gene has CDR1 MNHNS and CDR2 SASEGT. The CDR3 DNA is TGTGCCAGCAGTGAAACTAGCGGGGGGTGGGCAGATACGCAGTATTTT. This gives the protein CASSETSGGWADTQYF.

This clone was found a few times. This chain joins TRBV7-9 and TRBJ1-4; D is perhaps TRBD1 (6 bases). Germline values: CDR1 SEHNR, CDR2 FQNEAQ (reference sequence). This CDR3 is built from 14 residues. Trimming took 4 bases from V and 2 from J, leaving 8 bases between them. The CDR3, as DNA: TGTGCCAGCAGCTACAGGGATACTAATGAAAAACTGTTTTTT. Translated: CASSYRDTNEKLFF. Variable domain in full (rest from reference TRBV7-9 and TRBJ1-4): DTGVSQNPRHKITKRGQNVTFRCDPISEHNRLYWYRQTLGQGPEFLTYFQNEAQLEKSRLLSDRFSAERPKGSFSTLEIQRTEQGDSAMYLCASSYRDTNEKLFFGSGTQLSVL.

The V gene is TRBV7-9, the J gene TRBJ2-7; D not resolved. This CDR3 spans 12 amino acids. Trimming took 0 bases from V and 3 from J, leaving 3 bases between them. Germline CDR1 and CDR2: SEHNR and FQNEAQ (reference sequence). The CDR3 DNA is TGTGCCAGCAGCTTAGCCATCTACGAGCAGTACTTC. Translated: CASSLAIYEQYF.

A few counts support this clone. The J gene is TRBJ2-7, the V gene TRBV5-1; TRBD1 matches 7 bases. CDR3 length equals 15 residues. Per germline, CDR1 SGHRS and CDR2 YFSETQ. V was clipped by 3 bases and J by 3 bases; unmatched bases: 9. The CDR3 nucleotides read TGCGCCAGCAGCTCGACAGGGTCTGGGCTCTACGAGCAGTACTTC. Translating gives CASSSTGSGLYEQYF.

The V call is TRBV7-2, the J call TRBJ2-3, with 7 bases that match TRBD2. The CDR3 loop spans 15 amino acids. Germline assignment: CDR1 SGHTA and CDR2 FQGNSA. With 5 bases clipped from V and 2 bases from J, the junction kept 7 bases outside the gene matches. The CDR3, as DNA: TGTGCCAGCAGCCTCAGGAGCGGGAACACAGATACGCAGTATTTT. Translation: CASSLRSGNTDTQYF.

The chain couples TRBV5-1 to TRBJ2-5; no reliable D call. Near its end, the DNA agrees better with TRBJ2-7, so the J call may be wrong. CDR3 length: 15 residues. The germline V gene encodes CDR1 SGHRS and CDR2 YFSETQ. The CDR3 is CASSLVALTSYEQYF. The DNA for the CDR3 is TGCGCCAGCAGCTTGGTGGCACTAACCTCCTACGAGCAGTACTTC.

CDR3 bases: TGTGCCAGCAGCCACGGACAGGGAAAGGTGATGGGAAACACCGGGGAGCTGTTTTTT. This sequence encodes CASSHGQGKVMGNTGELFF. The chain links TRBV9 to TRBJ2-2; 8 bases map to TRBD1. CDR1 is SGDLS and CDR2 is YYNGEE in the germline V gene. This CDR3 has 19 residues. Trimming removed 4 bases from V and 2 bases from J; junction bases left unmatched: 16.

In DNA form, the CDR3 reads TGTGCCAGCAGCAACTCCGGGACACTCCCTAGGGGCACAGATACGCAGTATTTT. It translates to CASSNSGTLPRGTDTQYF. The V gene is TRBV11-3, the J gene TRBJ2-3; D is perhaps TRBD1 (6 bases). The germline gives CDR1 SGHNT, CDR2 YENEEA. This CDR3 region has 18 residues. V lost 5 bases to trimming and J lost 1 base, with 22 bases between them.

This chain joins TRBV7-2 and TRBJ2-1, with TRBD2 matching over 12 bases. The germline gives CDR1 SGHTA, CDR2 FQGNSA. CDR3 length equals 17 residues. Unmatched junction bases numbered 12, after V lost 3 bases and J lost 9 bases. CDR3: CASSFIIGLAGRSEQFF. CDR3 DNA: TGTGCCAGCAGCTTTATTATTGGACTAGCGGGGAGGAGTGAGCAGTTCTTC. Full variable domain (remainder filled in from reference TRBV7-2 and TRBJ2-1): GAGVSQSPSNKVTEKGKDVELRCDPISGHTALYWYRQSLGQGLEFLIYFQGNSAPDKSGLPSDRFSAERTGGSVSTLTIQRTQQEDSAVYLCASSFIIGLAGRSEQFFGPGTRLTVL.

This clone showed up just a few times. The chain carries TRBV6-1 and TRBJ1-2; D is undetermined. V lost 8 bases and J 8 bases, leaving 6 bases between the germline ends. The CDR3 is 9 residues long. Germline V gives CDR1 MNHNS, CDR2 SASEGT. The CDR3, as DNA: TGTGCCAGCGGGAGGGGCTACACCTTC. Amino acids: CASGRGYTF.

This chain connects TRBV19 to TRBJ2-1; perhaps TRBD2 as D (6 bases). Trimming shortened V by 3 bases and J by 0 bases, and 21 bases separated the two germline ends. Germline CDR1 and CDR2: LNHDA and SQIVND (reference sequence). The CDR3 covers 19 residues. The CDR3 DNA sequence: TGTGCCAGTAGTATGGGGCCACTCCGGAGGGGAAGCTCCTACAATGAGCAGTTCTTC. This gives the protein CASSMGPLRRGSSYNEQFF.

The chain couples TRBV28 to TRBJ1-4; 7 nucleotides line up with TRBD1. Losses at the gene ends were 5 bases for V and 7 bases for J; bases not matched to a gene: 10. CDR1 and CDR2 from the germline V gene are MDHEN and SYDVKM. The CDR3 loop spans 15 amino acids. CDR3 sequence (DNA): TGTGCCAGCAGTGCCCTCCGAGACAGGGCTGAAAAACTGTTTTTT. Protein: CASSALRDRAEKLFF.

The DNA of the CDR3 is TGTGCCAGCAGCGGTTCAGCGTTGGCAAGCACAGATACGCAGTATTTT. Translation gives CASSGSALASTDTQYF. This chain uses TRBV9 with TRBJ2-3; unclear D gene. There are 16 residues in the CDR3. Germline CDR1 and CDR2: SGDLS and YYNGEE. V shed 3 bases and J shed 0 bases, with 14 bases lying between them.

A remark on this clone: Other DNA sequences in the sample encode the same CDR3. The chain carries TRBV19 and TRBJ2-3; 7 bases match TRBD2. This CDR3 region has 14 residues. Germline V gene sequence: CDR1 LNHDA, CDR2 SQIVND (reference sequence). V shed 3 bases and J 1 base; nucleotides not matched to a gene: 1. The CDR3 DNA reads TGTGCCAGTAGTATTCTAGCGGGCACAGATACGCAGTATTTT. Protein sequence: CASSILAGTDTQYF.

This clone appeared a single time. CDR3: CASSFGQGPSYEQYF. In DNA, the CDR3 is TGTGCCAGCAGCTTCGGACAGGGGCCATCCTACGAGCAGTACTTC. This chain connects TRBV7-7 to TRBJ2-5, with 9 positions matching TRBD1. The DNA end favors TRBJ2-7, so the J call may be wrong. The CDR3 runs 15 residues. The germline V gene has CDR1 SSHAT and CDR2 FNYEAQ (reference sequence).

The chain links TRBV28 to TRBJ1-1, with D possibly being TRBD1 (6 bases). The V gene lost 1 base and the J gene lost 0 bases, with 18 bases spanning the gap. The CDR3 has 18 amino acids. The germline V gene has CDR1 MDHEN and CDR2 SYDVKM. The CDR3 nucleotides read TGTGCCAGCAGTTTATTTTCGCTTCAGGGGAGCATGAACACTGAAGCTTTCTTT. Residues: CASSLFSLQGSMNTEAFF.

The chain links TRBV5-1 to TRBJ1-2; D may be TRBD1 (6 bases). V dropped 5 bases and J dropped 6 bases, with 20 bases sitting between them. Per germline, CDR1 SGHRS and CDR2 YFSETQ. This CDR3 has 15 amino acids. CDR3 protein: CASSSKTGTRDGYTF. The CDR3 nucleotides read TGCGCCAGCAGTTCAAAAACCGGGACAAGAGATGGCTACACCTTC.

The rearrangement joins TRBV19 to TRBJ1-2; 7 bases align to TRBD1. This CDR3 spans 14 amino acids. Unmatched junction bases numbered 6, after V lost 3 bases and J lost 5 bases. CDR1 LNHDA and CDR2 SQIVND come from the germline V gene (reference sequence). CDR3 protein: CASSIPDREYGYTF. DNA of the CDR3: TGTGCCAGTAGTATTCCCGACAGGGAATATGGCTACACCTTC.

This clone occurred a few times. The chain joins TRBV28 to TRBJ1-2; possible D gene TRBD1, 5 bases. V was trimmed by 7 bases and J by 4 bases, leaving 19 bases between them. There are 15 residues in the CDR3. Germline V gives CDR1 MDHEN, CDR2 SYDVKM. The CDR3 nucleotides read TGTGCCAGCATCGGGCGGGGGTTTAAGCTCTATGGCTACACCTTC. Protein product: CASIGRGFKLYGYTF.

V and J are TRBV5-4 and TRBJ1-2; D possibly corresponds to TRBD1 (6 bases). Germline V gene data show CDR1 as SGHNT and CDR2 as YYREEE (reference sequence). V dropped 0 bases and J dropped 6 bases, with 18 bases sitting between them. The CDR3 totals 16 residues. As DNA, the CDR3 is TGTGCCAGCAGCTTGGGCAGGGGCGAAGAAACAAATGGCTACACCTTC. Amino acid sequence: CASSLGRGEETNGYTF.

The chain employs TRBV6-5 and TRBJ1-5; 9 positions match TRBD1. The CDR3 contains 15 residues. Germline V CDR1 and CDR2: MNHEY, SVGAGI. Trimming at V came to 7 bases and at J to 6 bases, leaving 10 bases not matched to a gene. CDR3 in DNA: TGTGCCAGCAATCCAACAGGGGGCGAGGGTCAGCCCCAGCATTTT. Protein: CASNPTGGEGQPQHF.

This clone showed up just once. This chain joins TRBV7-9 and TRBJ2-1; D is uncertain. The CDR3 contains 14 residues. Trimming took off 5 bases at V and 5 bases at J, with 13 bases between the two ends. Looked up from germline, CDR1 is SEHNR and CDR2 is FQNEAQ (reference sequence). The CDR3 protein is CASSAPLENNEQFF. CDR3 in DNA: TGTGCCAGCAGCGCCCCACTCGAGAACAATGAGCAGTTCTTC.

The CDR3 protein is CASSLGDRGNTEAFF. CDR3 nucleotide sequence: TGTGCCAGCAGCTTAGGAGACAGGGGGAACACTGAAGCTTTCTTT. The chain is built from TRBV13 and TRBJ1-1, with 8 positions matching TRBD1. The germline CDR1 and CDR2 sequences are PRHDT and FYEKMQ (reference sequence). The J segment lost 1 base and the V segment lost 0 bases, leaving 1 base of the junction unmatched. The CDR3 sequence is 15 residues long.

This clone was counted a few times. The CDR3 nucleotides are TGTGCCAGTGGGCCCCGACAGAGAGCTAACTATGGCTACACCTTC. This gives the protein CASGPRQRANYGYTF. This rearrangement joins TRBV19 to TRBJ1-2; D is perhaps TRBD1 (5 bases). V lost 8 bases and J lost 0, with 16 bases in between. CDR1 is LNHDA and CDR2 is SQIVND in the germline V gene (reference sequence). The CDR3 sequence is 15 residues long. Looking up the rest from reference TRBV19 and TRBJ1-2 gives the full variable domain: DGGITQSPKYLFRKEGQNVTLSCEQNLNHDAMYWYRQDPGQGLRLIYYSQIVNDFQKGDIAEGYSVSREKKESFPLTVTSAQKNPTAFYLCASGPRQRANYGYTFGSGTRLTVV.

The CDR3 loop reads CATRAGETTDTQYF. DNA for the CDR3: TGTGCAACCCGGGCCGGGGAGACCACAGATACGCAGTATTTT. The chain couples TRBV7-9 to TRBJ2-3; a possible D gene is TRBD2 (5 bases). Germline CDR1 and CDR2: SEHNR and FQNEAQ (reference sequence). CDR3 size: 14 residues.